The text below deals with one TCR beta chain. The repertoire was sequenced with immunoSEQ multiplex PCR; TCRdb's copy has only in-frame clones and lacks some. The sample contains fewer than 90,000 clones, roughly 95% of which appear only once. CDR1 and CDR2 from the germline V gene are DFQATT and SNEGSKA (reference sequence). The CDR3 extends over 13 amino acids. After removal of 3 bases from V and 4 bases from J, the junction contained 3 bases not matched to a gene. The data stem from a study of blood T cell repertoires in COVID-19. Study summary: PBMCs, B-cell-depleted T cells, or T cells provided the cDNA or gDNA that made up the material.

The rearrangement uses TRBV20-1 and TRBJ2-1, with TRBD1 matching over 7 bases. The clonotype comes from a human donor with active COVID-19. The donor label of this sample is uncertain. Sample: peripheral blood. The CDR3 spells CSASWTGYNEQFF. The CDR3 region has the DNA TGCAGTGCTAGTTGGACAGGATACAATGAGCAGTTCTTC.